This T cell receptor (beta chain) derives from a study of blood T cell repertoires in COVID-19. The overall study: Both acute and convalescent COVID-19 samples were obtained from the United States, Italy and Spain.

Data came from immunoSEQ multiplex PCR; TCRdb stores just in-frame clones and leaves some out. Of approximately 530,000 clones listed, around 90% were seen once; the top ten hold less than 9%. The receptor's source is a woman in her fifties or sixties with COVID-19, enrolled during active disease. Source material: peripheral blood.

Here the CDR3 reads CSVITDYNSPLHF. The DNA for the CDR3 is TGCAGCGTGATTACAGATTATAATTCACCCCTCCACTTT. The genes are TRBV29-1 and TRBJ1-6; D is unresolved. The CDR3 loop spans 13 amino acids. Trimming took 6 bases from V and 4 from J, leaving 10 bases between them. Germline CDR1 reads SQVTM; CDR2 reads ANQGSEA.